Here is one T cell receptor (beta chain) with its context. The antigen is not known. This entry comes from a study of T cell repertoires in cytomegalovirus infection. Study as a whole: Indications of both CMV infection and matching HLA type were provided by public TCR beta signatures. Findings and limits, study-wide: Summed frequency of shared TCR beta families picked out CMV carriers who also had the relevant HLA. Across the ex vivo response, the dominant clonotypes were HLA-C-restricted CMV-specific TCR beta clonotypes.

Via MiXCR, TCRdb re-called the reads, giving one row per CDR3 protein. The repertoire consists of roughly 230,000 distinct CDR3 sequences, with over 20% occurring once and the leading ten covering about 20%. The V end was cut by 7 bases, the J end by 6 bases, with 10 bases between. Germline CDR1 and CDR2: LNHDA and SQIVND (reference sequence). This CDR3 is 12 amino acids long. Material: CD8+ T cells from PBMCs. The V gene is TRBV19, the J gene TRBJ1-5, with TRBD1 as a possible D gene (5 bases). The clonotype comes from a human donor in good health (CMV status not recorded). Some clones in this sample may be carry-over from other donors' samples. CDR3 bases: TGTGCCAGTACCATGGGGGGTCAGCCCCAGCATTTT. Translated: CASTMGGQPQHF.